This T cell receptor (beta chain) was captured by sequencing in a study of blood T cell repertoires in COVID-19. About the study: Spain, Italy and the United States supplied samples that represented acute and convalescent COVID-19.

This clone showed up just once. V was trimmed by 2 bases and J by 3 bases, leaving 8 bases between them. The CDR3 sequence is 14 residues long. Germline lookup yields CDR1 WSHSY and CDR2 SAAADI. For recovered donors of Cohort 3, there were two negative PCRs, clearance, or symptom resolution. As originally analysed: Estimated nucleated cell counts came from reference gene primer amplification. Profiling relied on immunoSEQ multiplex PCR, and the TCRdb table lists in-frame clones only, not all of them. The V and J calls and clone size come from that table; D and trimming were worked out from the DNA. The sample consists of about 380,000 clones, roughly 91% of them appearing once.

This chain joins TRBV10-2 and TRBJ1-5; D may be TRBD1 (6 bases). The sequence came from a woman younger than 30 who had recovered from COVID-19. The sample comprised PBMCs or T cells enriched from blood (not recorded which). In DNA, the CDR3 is TGCGCCAGCAGTGAGAGGGACACCAATCAGCCCCAGCATTTT. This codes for CASSERDTNQPQHF.